This TCR beta chain appears in the sequencing data of a study of shared clonotypes between healthy human individuals. Study at large: Those who served as donors were two women and a few men between the ages of 18 and 49.

The donors, all of them Caucasian adults, lived in Nashville, Tennessee. CD4+ cells were split into CD45RA+ naive and CD45RA-negative memory subsets. Some clones are missing from TCRdb's copy, which holds only in-frame ones; the method was immunoSEQ multiplex PCR. Of fewer than 850,000 clones detected, roughly 78% appear once; the ten largest clones hold under 2%. General study findings and limits: Relative to memory subsets, naive subsets generally showed larger estimated richness.

V lost 6 bases and J lost 5, with 10 bases in between. The CDR3 runs 12 residues. Germline V gene lookup returns CDR1 MNHEY and CDR2 SMNVEV (reference sequence). To note about this clone: Its antigen is as yet unknown. A much larger clone differs by one base, so this may be a read error. This sample includes further DNA sequences coding for the same CDR3.

The sequenced sample consisted of memory CD4+ T cells sorted from blood. The subset denotes: CD45RA-negative fraction. The V gene is TRBV27, the J gene TRBJ2-5; D is unresolved. This sequence was found in a woman aged 25 to 39 in good health. CDR3 in DNA: TGTGCCAGCAGGCGGCCCGGCGAGACCCAGTACTTC. Translation: CASRRPGETQYF.